These T cell receptor beta chains were read from a single sample in a study of T cells in localized non-small cell lung cancer. Sequencing used immunoSEQ multiplex PCR; TCRdb keeps in-frame clones, though not all of them. The data hold some 53,000 clones, with around 86% observed a single time. Material: peripheral blood, obtained before any cancer treatment. These receptors were collected from an older male donor with stage III squamous cell lung carcinoma. Each CDR3 is given with its conserved first and last residue. The D gene is left open where the match is weak. The size entry is marked missing in some rows and otherwise reads once, few, many or a size class.

cdr3_aa: CASSDRSNSPLHF; cdr3_nt: TGCGCCAGCAGCGACAGAAGTAATTCACCCCTCCACTTT; d_call: -; j_call: TRBJ1-6; v_call: TRBV5-1; clone_size: -
cdr3_aa: CASSIGWTDEQYF; cdr3_nt: TGTGCCAGTAGTATAGGGTGGACGGACGAGCAGTACTTC; d_call: -; j_call: TRBJ2-7; v_call: TRBV19; clone_size: -
cdr3_aa: CASSWTGGNTEAFF; cdr3_nt: TGTGCCAGCAGTTGGACAGGGGGGAACACTGAAGCTTTCTTT; d_call: TRBD1; j_call: TRBJ1-1; v_call: TRBV28; clone_size: -
cdr3_aa: CASSLALGGGSYEQYF; cdr3_nt: TGTGCCAGCAGCTTAGCGTTAGGGGGGGGCAGTTACGAGCAGTACTTC; d_call: -; j_call: TRBJ2-7; v_call: TRBV7-8; clone_size: -
cdr3_aa: CASRAGAYTEAFF; cdr3_nt: TGTGCCAGCAGGGCAGGGGCGTACACTGAAGCTTTCTTT; d_call: -; j_call: TRBJ1-1; v_call: TRBV25-1; clone_size: -
cdr3_aa: CASSLAHGTGQYEQYF; cdr3_nt: TGTGCCAGCAGCTTAGCGCATGGGACAGGGCAGTACGAGCAGTACTTC; d_call: TRBD1; j_call: TRBJ2-7; v_call: TRBV7-9; clone_size: -
cdr3_aa: CSVLRDTEAFF; cdr3_nt: TGCAGCGTCCTTAGGGACACTGAAGCTTTCTTT; d_call: -; j_call: TRBJ1-1; v_call: TRBV29-1; clone_size: -
cdr3_aa: CASSLDGETQYF; cdr3_nt: TGTGCCAGCAGCTTAGACGGGGAGACCCAGTACTTC; d_call: -; j_call: TRBJ2-5; v_call: TRBV11-2; clone_size: -
cdr3_aa: CASSLWGKGSNEQFF; cdr3_nt: TGTGCCAGCAGTTTATGGGGTAAAGGCAGCAATGAGCAGTTCTTC; d_call: -; j_call: TRBJ2-1; v_call: TRBV28; clone_size: -
cdr3_aa: CASSVDGSEETQYF; cdr3_nt: TGTGCCAGCAGCGTCGATGGGAGTGAAGAGACCCAGTACTTC; d_call: -; j_call: TRBJ2-5; v_call: TRBV9; clone_size: -
cdr3_aa: CASSPSTGGDYGYTF; cdr3_nt: TGTGCCAGCAGCCCTTCGACAGGGGGGGACTATGGCTACACCTTC; d_call: TRBD1; j_call: TRBJ1-2; v_call: TRBV7-9; clone_size: -
cdr3_aa: CASSWGRGGPRDEQFF; cdr3_nt: TGTGCCAGCAGCTGGGGGCGCGGGGGCCCCAGGGATGAGCAGTTCTTC; d_call: -; j_call: TRBJ2-1; v_call: TRBV5-4; clone_size: -
cdr3_aa: CAISEQGAGEAFF; cdr3_nt: TGTGCCATCAGCGAGCAGGGGGCCGGAGAAGCTTTCTTT; d_call: TRBD1; j_call: TRBJ1-1; v_call: TRBV10-3; clone_size: -
cdr3_aa: CASSFGEKLFF; cdr3_nt: TGTGCCAGCTCCTTTGGTGAAAAACTGTTTTTT; d_call: -; j_call: TRBJ1-4; v_call: TRBV7-8; clone_size: -
cdr3_aa: CASSYRGQGAFYGYTF; cdr3_nt: TGTGCCAGCAGTTACAGGGGACAGGGGGCCTTCTATGGCTACACCTTC; d_call: TRBD1; j_call: TRBJ1-2; v_call: TRBV6-5; clone_size: -
cdr3_aa: CASSGRLAGGKETQYF; cdr3_nt: TGTGCCAGCAGCGGCCGACTAGCGGGGGGAAAGGAGACCCAGTACTTC; d_call: TRBD2; j_call: TRBJ2-5; v_call: TRBV5-4; clone_size: once